This T cell receptor beta chain was obtained from a study of glioma-infiltrating T cells after dendritic cell vaccination. The primer mix had 60 V beta and 13 J beta primers. Data came from immunoSEQ multiplex PCR; TCRdb stores just in-frame clones and leaves some out. The sample lists around 96,000 clones; about 80% were seen once. PBMC sampling occurred before vaccination, two weeks after the third dose, and at progression. Trimming removed 0 bases at V and 1 base at J, with 22 bases between. The CDR3 is 20 residues long. Germline V lookup: CDR1 LGHNA, CDR2 YNFKEQ. This sequence joins TRBV4-2 and TRBJ1-5; the D gene is possibly TRBD1 (6 bases). The clonotype comes from a human donor with glioblastoma. The source material was blood, sampled before dendritic cell vaccination. The CDR3 reads CASSQEVARGSSRSNQPQHF. CDR3 nucleotides: TGTGCCAGCAGCCAAGAAGTGGCCAGGGGATCGAGTCGGAGCAATCAGCCCCAGCATTTT.